This entry features one T cell receptor (beta chain) sequence. Its antigen remains undetermined. Within one base of it there is no much larger clone, and no base qualities were kept. The CDR3 has 15 amino acids, counting the end cysteine and phenylalanine. The kept DNA is CDR3 alone, 45 bases in frame from the first base. V is pruned by 8 bases and J by 2 bases, leaving 8 bases of the junction without a gene match. Based on the germline V gene (reference sequence), the CDR1 and CDR2 sequences are MNHEY and SMNVEV. This sample was taken from a study of blood T cell repertoires in COVID-19 (dated by TCRdb to about 2020). At the level of the whole study: Samples from collaborators originated in the United States, Italy and Spain and spanned both the acute and convalescent phases of COVID-19. The prospective study material was composed of cDNA or gDNA derived from T cells, B-cell-depleted T cells, or PBMCs. Deeply sampled blood TCRbeta repertoires from subjects exposed to, actively infected with, or recovered from COVID-19 were included in the dataset. The repertoires were released in a freely available public database meant as a resource for research on the immune response to SARS-CoV-2. Samples were obtained from the ongoing ImmuneRACE study (first 160 participants) and from 1,254 subjects provided by 6 global collaborators. The sample metadata nearly always contained a de-identified subject ID, COVID-19 status, age in years and sex. Where available, HLA class I and class II types were taken from metadata supplied by the sample provider and were not determined by assay-based typing. Study-level results and caveats: Clinical and demographic metadata were provided uncurated, with the amount varying by source and participant.

Whole blood was collected in K2EDTA tubes by collaborating institutions according to the institutions' own protocols. Collaborator samples were shipped for TCRbeta analysis as frozen whole blood, isolated PBMCs, or DNA extracted from either sample type. TCRbeta CDR3 regions were amplified from genomic DNA by means of the immunoSEQ Assay, a bias-controlled multiplex PCR. Under the source paper's analysis protocol: The number of nucleated cells in each sample was estimated from the amplification of reference gene primers within the assay. To quantify the absolute abundance of each unique TCRbeta CDR3 rearrangement, sequence reads were collapsed and filtered. For each sample, productive Simpson clonality was calculated as the square root of Simpson's diversity index across productive rearrangements. TCRdb re-hosts the immuneACCESS table, in-frame sequences only. Its copies lack some clones; in the studies checked, an unresolved V gene accounts for under half of them, and the cause for the rest is not known. D and trimming were read from the DNA, whereas the V and J calls and clone size are those reported in that table. Recorded for this sample are 200,000 to 300,000 clones; roughly 80% of them occurred a single time. The ten largest clones add up to approximately 8% of the sample.

In this chain, TRBV27 is recombined with TRBJ2-7; TRBD2 matches 11 bases in the middle. Source material: peripheral blood. This sequence originates from a woman older than 75 with acute or convalescent COVID-19. The CDR3 amino acid sequence is: CASGLLAGETYEQYF. The bases read TGTGCCAGCGGGCTACTAGCGGGAGAAACCTACGAGCAGTACTTC.